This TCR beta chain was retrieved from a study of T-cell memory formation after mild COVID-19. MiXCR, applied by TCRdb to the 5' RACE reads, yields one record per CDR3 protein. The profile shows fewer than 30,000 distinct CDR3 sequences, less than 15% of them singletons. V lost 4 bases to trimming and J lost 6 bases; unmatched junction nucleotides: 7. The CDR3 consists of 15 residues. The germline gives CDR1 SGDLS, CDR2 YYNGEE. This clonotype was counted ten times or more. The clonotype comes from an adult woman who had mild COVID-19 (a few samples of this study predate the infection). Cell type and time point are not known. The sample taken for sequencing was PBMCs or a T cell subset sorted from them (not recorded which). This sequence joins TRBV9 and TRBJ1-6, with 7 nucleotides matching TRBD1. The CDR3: CASSPMTGSNSPLHF. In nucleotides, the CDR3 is TGTGCCAGCAGCCCCATGACAGGGAGTAATTCACCCCTCCACTTT.